The 10 T cell receptor beta chains given below trace back to one sample, sequenced in a study of blood T cell repertoires in COVID-19. TCRdb keeps only in-frame clones here, not all; method: immunoSEQ multiplex PCR. Among approximately 180,000 clones listed, about 85% were seen once. Sequencing was carried out using peripheral blood. These receptors were taken from a person aged 70 to 85 with COVID-19, enrolled during active disease.

The chain links TRBV19 to TRBJ1-4, with D tentatively TRBD1 (5 bases). Trimming shortened V by 6 bases and J by 8 bases, and 16 bases separated the two germline ends. The germline CDR1 and CDR2 sequences are LNHDA and SQIVND (reference sequence). The CDR3 runs 14 residues. CDR3 sequence: CASSLREGREKLFF. For the CDR3, the DNA is TGTGCCAGTAGCCTCAGGGAGGGACGCGAAAAACTGTTTTTT.

This sequence joins TRBV5-1 and TRBJ2-1; 7 bases are shared with TRBD1. Trimming cost V 0 bases and J 11 bases; bases outside gene matches: 5. The CDR3 is 13 residues long. The germline gives CDR1 SGHRS, CDR2 YFSETQ. The CDR3 nucleotides are TGCGCCAGCAGCTTGGCTTCGGGACAGAAGCAGTTCTTC. This encodes CASSLASGQKQFF. Looking up the rest from reference TRBV5-1 and TRBJ2-1 gives the full variable domain: KAGVTQTPRYLIKTRGQQVTLSCSPISGHRSVSWYQQTPGQGLQFLFEYFSETQRNKGNFPGRFSGRQFSNSRSEMNVSTLELGDSALYLCASSLASGQKQFFGPGTRLTVL.

The V gene is TRBV5-1, the J gene TRBJ2-1; 7 bases are shared with TRBD2. Per germline, CDR1 SGHRS and CDR2 YFSETQ. V lost 0 bases to trimming and J lost 5 bases; unmatched junction nucleotides: 5. This CDR3 region has 15 residues. CDR3 bases: TGCGCCAGCAGCTTGGGGGAGGGAATACACAATGAGCAGTTCTTC. It yields the protein CASSLGEGIHNEQFF.

This clone came up a few times. The CDR3 here is CASSPSGVGMNEQYF. CDR3 nucleotide sequence: TGTGCCAGCAGCCCATCGGGGGTAGGTATGAACGAGCAGTACTTC. The chain uses TRBV7-8 and TRBJ2-7; D possibly corresponds to TRBD2 (6 bases). Trimming removed 5 bases from V and 5 bases from J, with 19 bases in between. From germline, CDR1 is SGHVS and CDR2 FQNEAQ. The CDR3 has 15 amino acids.

The V call is TRBV20-1, the J call TRBJ2-7; TRBD2 aligns across 8 bases. Germline CDR1 is DFQATT and CDR2 is SNEGSKA (reference sequence). Trimming cost V 6 bases and J 9 bases; bases outside gene matches: 7. CDR3 length: 11 amino acids. CDR3: CSARRGGMQYF. The CDR3 DNA reads as TGCAGTGCAAGGCGCGGGGGGATGCAGTACTTC.

CDR3 bases: TGCAGTGCTGAGAGCCTTTACGAGCAGTACTTC. Translated, it gives CSAESLYEQYF. The chain is built from TRBV20-1 and TRBJ2-7; D call uncertain. CDR3 length: 11 residues. The germline CDR1 and CDR2 sequences are DFQATT and SNEGSKA (reference sequence). Trimming left V 5 bases short and J 4 bases short, with 9 bases between.

This clone was counted only a few times. This rearrangement joins TRBV28 to TRBJ1-2; D is perhaps TRBD1 (6 bases). CDR1 and CDR2 (germline): MDHEN, SYDVKM. The CDR3 is 15 amino acids. V lost 5 bases and J 4 bases, leaving 17 bases between the germline ends. The CDR3 loop is CASSLGGQLAYGYTF. In nucleotides, the CDR3 is TGTGCCAGCAGTCTCGGAGGACAGCTAGCCTATGGCTACACCTTC.

This clone occurred once. The V gene is TRBV5-1, the J gene TRBJ2-3; 8 bases match TRBD1. This CDR3 spans 18 amino acids. After removal of 0 bases from V and 1 base from J, the junction contained 10 bases not matched to a gene. Germline CDR1 reads SGHRS; CDR2 reads YFSETQ. The CDR3 here is CASSLAPQGALGTDTQYF. DNA of the CDR3: TGCGCCAGCAGCTTGGCGCCCCAGGGGGCGTTGGGCACAGATACGCAGTATTTT.

The rearrangement joins TRBV4-1 to TRBJ2-7; 10 bases agree with TRBD1. The V gene's germline CDR1 is MGHRA and CDR2 YSYEKL. This CDR3 has 16 amino acids. Trimming at V came to 1 base and at J to 3 bases, leaving 6 bases not matched to a gene. Here the CDR3 DNA reads TGCGCCAGCAGCCAAGCAACAGGACAGGGGGGCTACGAGCAGTACTTC. It codes for CASSQATGQGGYEQYF.

The chain recombines TRBV4-2 with TRBJ1-2, with D perhaps matching TRBD1 (6 bases). V shed 0 bases and J shed 10 bases, with 9 bases lying between them. The CDR3 totals 12 residues. The germline CDR1 and CDR2 sequences are LGHNA and YNFKEQ. This CDR3 is CASSQDTGTYTF. In DNA form, the CDR3 reads TGTGCCAGCAGCCAAGACACAGGGACCTACACCTTC.